This T cell receptor beta chain was recorded in a study of cytomegalovirus exposure and HLA in healthy donors (dated by TCRdb to about 2017). The study in broad terms: In an earlier analysis of several hundred of the donors, about 270 Gb of sequence data and 117 million unique TCR beta sequences from about 190 million T cells were reported. To study patterns of TCR occurrence, a later analysis re-analyzed previously published TCR beta repertoires from just over 650 donors and added high-resolution HLA genotyping. To decide whether each TCR beta V gene segment behaved as functional or pseudogenic, an earlier analysis of some 570 of the donors relied on high-throughput TCR beta sequencing. Roughly five DR-DQ haplotypes were handled as single units for association and clustering because linkage in the cohort was strong. Of the roughly 410 genotyped donors, 81% were placed in the genetic ancestry cluster associated with self-reported Caucasian donors. The aim of the study was to test whether cataloging public T cell receptors could identify signatures of past pathogen exposure. The later analysis used no new phenotypic data to find candidate immune exposures, relying instead on TCR beta sequences and their occurrence across donors. Typing coverage differed by locus: A, B, C, DRB1 and DQB1 were typed in about 629-630 donors, DQA1 in roughly 510, DPA1 in approximately 600, and DPB1 in just under 490. Using immunosequencing, the study profiled T cell repertoires from about 650 subjects and related those repertoires to cytomegalovirus serostatus. Genome-wide SNP genotypes for about 55% of the roughly 670 donors were used in a later genetic analysis, which treated that subset as a discovery cohort. Approximately 300 gigabases of sequencing data and around 80 million unique TCR sequences made up an early release that covered several hundred HLA-typed donors. Every repertoire in the discovery cohort had been generated on one and the same sequencing platform. Among a few hundred genotyped donors of the cohort, an average of roughly 240,000 unique TCR beta nucleotide sequences were sequenced per donor, roughly a sixth of them non-productive. To predict cytomegalovirus infection status, the study brought together high-throughput TCR immunosequencing, statistical association of individual TCRs with disease status, and machine learning. Donor age, sex, ethnicity and CMV serostatus were compiled together with the repertoire data. Besides the first cohort of around 670 subjects, a separate validation cohort made up of about 120 different subjects was used. HLA typing covered class I and class II loci at four-digit resolution. Points the paper makes about the study in general: Correlated functional status among segregating V segments might reflect linkage disequilibrium, but an unknown experimental factor could not be ruled out. A later analysis found that HLA-associated TCR beta chains were more clonally expanded and had lower generation probabilities than equally common non-associated chains. Assigning TCR associations to individual alleles was difficult when HLA alleles, especially DR and DQ, strongly co-occurred. The authors suggested that the approach could potentially be generalized to other disease states and immunological phenotypes. Specific HLA alleles were associated with 15,000 to 20,000 TCR beta sequences at a false discovery rate of 0.05 in a later analysis. A later genetic analysis associated a missense DCLRE1C variant with V-gene and J-gene trimming of TCR beta chains, and an independent cohort replicated the association. According to a later genetic analysis, donors in an Asian-associated ancestry cluster had fewer N-insertions in productive TCRs than the roughly 700-donor mean. A cluster of highly shared sequence variants was judged likely to be a technical artifact of the sequencing pipeline. The classifier was reported to diagnose cytomegalovirus status with high specificity and sensitivity in both the original and validation cohorts. An earlier analysis of several hundred of the donors showed that most TCR beta V segments appeared in productive rearrangements either about 90% or about 30% of the time, which broadly matched IMGT annotations. A later analysis reported that several top co-occurrence clusters appeared linked to parvovirus B19, influenza, CMV and Epstein-Barr virus. According to a later analysis, TCR association rates differed among HLA loci, with DRB1 alleles showing the most associated TCRs and HLA-C alleles showing the fewest. A further reported finding was that TCR beta sequences accurately predicted the HLA-A and HLA-B alleles for most subjects in the first cohort. In a later analysis, most CMV-associated TCR beta chains were found to appear HLA-restricted, with HLA associations seemingly driven largely by CMV exposure. In the study, approximately 160 TCR beta chains were listed as associated with cytomegalovirus. The cohort was sequenced for TCR beta chains only, and without alpha or paired-chain data the features that could be detected were limited. CMV serostatus was the only immune exposure information available for the cohort. Because HLA typing was missing for some donors at each locus, association tests included only the typed subset. A few of the identified cytomegalovirus-associated TCR beta chains were confirmed in vitro to be specific for cytomegalovirus antigens. Because counts were too low, about 15 rarely observed V segments, including chromosome 9 orphons, were left out of the earlier analysis of 500 to 650 of the donors. While some public TCRs were present in many individuals, most TCR sequences turned up only very rarely across donors. The presence/absence analyses assumed that sequencing depth was roughly uniform across donors, and that assumption may not be true. The 87-base-pair reads could not distinguish some IMGT-functional V segments, including TRBV6-2 and TRBV6-3, so those segments were excluded.

In regard to this clone: Its antigen target is currently unknown. Base quality data are lacking; no much larger clone is found one base away.

The cohort comprised 666 healthy bone marrow donors. All cohort members were sampled while nominally healthy, although unrecorded immune exposures were likely present. The donor tested CMV seronegative, placing the donor among the 300 to 400 seronegative members of the cohort. A peripheral blood sample was collected from each donor, and TCR beta sequencing was performed on peripheral blood mononuclear cells. Genomic DNA was extracted from the blood cell samples with the Qiagen DNeasy Blood Extraction Kit. The germline V gene (reference sequence) sets CDR1 to LNHDA and CDR2 to SQIVND. The CDR3 goes from the cysteine to the phenylalanine over 13 residues. Left in the record is the CDR3 DNA by itself, 39 bases read in frame from the first base. Relative to germline, V is 3 bases shorter and J is 7 bases shorter, with 13 bases between their ends. Preparation of the library involved the immunoSEQ multiplex PCR assay. For the multiplex PCR, a mixture combining 60 forward primers for TCR Vbeta segments and 13 reverse primers for TCR Jbeta segments was used. The CDR3 region of rearranged TCR beta genes was amplified from genomic DNA by a multiplex PCR assay. The Illumina HiSeq System was used to sequence the amplified TCR beta libraries as 87-base-pair reads. From the authors' description of their analysis: Across the 670 or so repertoires, a later analysis counted approximately 75 million unique TCR beta chains, around 10 million of which were shared by at least two donors. A nearest-neighbor algorithm error-corrected the raw reads and collapsed the reads into unique sequences, merging closely related sequences to remove PCR and sequencing errors. V, D and J gene segments were assigned by aligning CDR3 sequences to IMGT reference sequences. For a sequence to be retained, at least a six-nucleotide match to both a V gene segment and a J gene segment was required. A rearrangement counted as productive if the CDR3 had no stop codons and remained in frame with V and J, and every other rearrangement counted as non-productive. Following IMGT convention, CDR3 was defined as the stretch from the second conserved V-encoded cysteine to the conserved J-encoded phenylalanine. The earlier analysis of 500 to 750 of the donors excluded any sequence lacking an unambiguous match to a single V gene segment. In an earlier analysis of 587 of the donors, a V segment was called functional when productive rearrangements were above 56.7%, and segregating when the standard deviation between donors exceeded 5%. A statistical classification framework was developed to diagnose cytomegalovirus status using the catalog of TCR beta chain sequences. In a later analysis, V and J genes were assigned by comparing TCR nucleotide sequences against IMGT/GENE-DB human TR gene sequences. A later analysis assigned CDR3 sequences and most-parsimonious VDJ recombination scenarios with the TCRdist pipeline. In a later analysis, each TCR beta chain was defined by its CDR3 amino acid sequence together with its V-gene family, and reads lacking a unique V-gene family were excluded. A later analysis removed 600 or so highly shared, low-generation-probability nucleotide sequences to deal with suspected cross-contamination and a sequencing artifact. For each public chain, a later analysis derived a clonal expansion index from normalized ranks of inferred template counts within each repertoire. In a later analysis, generation probabilities were computed using a VDJ recombination model fitted to out-of-frame rearrangements, and the results were checked against IGoR. A later analysis scored TCR-TCR, TCR-HLA and TCR-CMV co-occurrence with hypergeometric tests, applying a repertoire-size bias correction to TCR pairs. In a later analysis, false discovery rates were estimated by permuting HLA or CMV assignments 20 times. In a later analysis, co-occurring TCRs were grouped using DBSCAN, and TCRdist sequence similarity was added for clustering within HLA-allele-positive subsets. Repertoires with fewer than 30,000 or more than 120,000 public chains, plus five repertoires with anomalous nucleotide sharing, were excluded from co-occurrence clustering. This is the immuneACCESS table as TCRdb keeps it, with only in-frame sequences that have V and J called. A part of the clones is gone; compared with another copy, unresolved V genes explain less than half, and the rest is unexplained. V and J calls and clone size are as listed in that table; D and trimming were resolved from the DNA. The sample profile shows fewer than 250,000 clones; around 86% of them were found once. The ten top clones hold about 1.2% of the sample.

The TCR sequence derives from a man aged 30 to 39 in good health and CMV-seronegative. The sample consisted of PBMCs. The V and J genes are TRBV19 and TRBJ2-7, with the D gene call left open. CDR3 loop: CASSISVNQEQYF. The DNA sequence reads TGTGCCAGTAGTATCAGTGTTAATCAAGAGCAGTACTTC.